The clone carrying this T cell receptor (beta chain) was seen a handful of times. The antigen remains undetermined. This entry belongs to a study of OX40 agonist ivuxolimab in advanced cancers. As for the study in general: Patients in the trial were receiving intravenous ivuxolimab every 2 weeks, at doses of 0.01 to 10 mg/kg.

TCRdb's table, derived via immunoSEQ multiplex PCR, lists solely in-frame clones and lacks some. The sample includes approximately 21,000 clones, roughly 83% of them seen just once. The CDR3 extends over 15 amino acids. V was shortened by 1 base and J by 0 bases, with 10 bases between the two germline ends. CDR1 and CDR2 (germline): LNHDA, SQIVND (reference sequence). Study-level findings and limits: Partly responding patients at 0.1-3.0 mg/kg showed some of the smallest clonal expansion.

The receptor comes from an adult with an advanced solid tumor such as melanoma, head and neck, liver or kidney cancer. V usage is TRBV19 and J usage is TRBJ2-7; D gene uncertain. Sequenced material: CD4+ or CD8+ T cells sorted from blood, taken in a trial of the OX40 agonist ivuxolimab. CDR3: CASSIAAALSYEQYF. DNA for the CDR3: TGTGCCAGTAGTATAGCTGCTGCCCTCTCCTACGAGCAGTACTTC.